Below, 30 T cell receptor beta chains from the same sample are listed, as sequenced in a study of neoadjuvant anti-PD-1 for oral cavity cancer. Repertoires were generated with immunoSEQ multiplex PCR, while TCRdb's copy carries only in-frame clones and drops some. The repertoire holds 65,000 to 95,000 clones, with about four fifths as singletons. Sequenced here: PBMCs, sampled before nivolumab (anti-PD-1) treatment. The receptors here all came from a person between 40 and 79 years old with oral cavity squamous cell carcinoma.

V usage is TRBV27 and J usage is TRBJ1-1; D remains unclear. There are 15 residues in the CDR3. Deletions cut 6 bases from V and 0 bases from J, with 14 bases between. Germline CDR1 reads MNHEY; CDR2 reads SMNVEV (reference sequence). The CDR3 region is CASSPPSRMNTEAFF. In nucleotides, the CDR3 is TGTGCCAGCAGCCCCCCGTCTCGAATGAACACTGAAGCTTTCTTT.

V and J are TRBV7-2 and TRBJ2-3; tentatively, D is TRBD2 (6 bases). With 7 bases removed from V and 1 base from J, the gap between germline ends came to 12 bases. Germline CDR1 SGHTA, CDR2 FQGNSA. The CDR3 contains 14 residues. Here the CDR3 reads CASKDGSGTDTQYF. The CDR3 DNA follows: TGTGCCAGCAAAGACGGGAGTGGCACAGATACGCAGTATTTT.

The chain joins TRBV30 to TRBJ1-5; tentative D call: TRBD1 (5 bases). V was clipped by 2 bases and J by 2 bases, with 13 bases between them. Per the germline V gene, CDR1 is GTSNPN and CDR2 is SVGIG (reference sequence). The CDR3 is 15 amino acids. The CDR3 DNA follows: TGTGCCTGGAGTTTCGGGGGTTACGGCAATCAGCCCCAGCATTTT. Protein sequence: CAWSFGGYGNQPQHF. Full variable domain (outside the CDR3, taken from reference TRBV30 and TRBJ1-5): SQTIHQWPATLVQPVGSPLSLECTVEGTSNPNLYWYRQAAGRGLQLLFYSVGIGQISSEVPQNLSASRPQDRQFILSSKKLLLSDSGFYLCAWSFGGYGNQPQHFGDGTRLSIL.

The chain couples TRBV25-1 to TRBJ1-1; D unclear. Germline V gene sequence: CDR1 MGHDK, CDR2 SYGVNS. Trimming pared 4 bases from V and 1 base from J, leaving 7 bases between. There are 13 residues in the CDR3. As DNA, the CDR3 is TGTGCCAGCAGTGTCCTGGAGAACACTGAAGCTTTCTTT. This gives the protein CASSVLENTEAFF.

As DNA, the CDR3 is TGCGCCAGCCGCGGGACTAACCTCTACGAGCAGTACTTC. This gives the protein CASRGTNLYEQYF. The chain recombines TRBV5-1 with TRBJ2-7, with TRBD2 matching 7 bases. V was clipped by 7 bases and J by 3 bases; unmatched bases: 7. Germline loops: CDR1 SGHRS, CDR2 YFSETQ. This CDR3 has 13 residues.

This chain joins TRBV7-9 and TRBJ1-1, with D uncertain. Trimming shortened V by 3 bases and J by 8 bases, and 10 bases separated the two germline ends. Germline V gene sequence: CDR1 SEHNR, CDR2 FQNEAQ (reference sequence). The CDR3 is made up of 12 amino acids. This CDR3 is CASSFPPEEAFF. The DNA for the CDR3 is TGTGCCAGCAGCTTTCCTCCGGAGGAAGCTTTCTTT.

CDR3 region: CASSESRRGISNQPQHF. The DNA for the CDR3 is TGCGCCAGCAGTGAGTCGCGCAGGGGGATAAGCAATCAGCCCCAGCATTTT. V and J are TRBV10-2 and TRBJ1-5, with 7 positions matching TRBD1. Germline values: CDR1 WSHSY, CDR2 SAAADI. V lost 0 bases and J lost 1; bases outside the gene matches: 6. CDR3 length equals 17 residues.

The chain couples TRBV10-2 to TRBJ2-7; 10 bases fit TRBD2. Germline V gene data show CDR1 as WSHSY and CDR2 as SAAADI. The trim removed 3 bases at V and 1 base at J, leaving 6 bases unmatched. This CDR3 contains 16 residues. The CDR3 coding sequence is TGCGCCAGCAGTGAACCCCCTAGCGGGAGTTCCTACGAGCAGTACTTC. This encodes CASSEPPSGSSYEQYF.

V and J are TRBV6-6 and TRBJ2-4; a weak D match, TRBD1 (6 bases). V shed 5 bases and J shed 5 bases, with 13 bases lying between them. Germline CDR1 MNHNY, CDR2 SVGAGI (reference sequence). There are 14 residues in the CDR3. As DNA, the CDR3 is TGTGCCAGCAGTACCGGGACATTCCAAAACATTCAGTACTTC. This translates into CASSTGTFQNIQYF.

V and J are TRBV11-1 and TRBJ2-4; D not resolved. Germline CDR1 is SGHAT and CDR2 is FQDESV (reference sequence). V shed 1 base and J shed 6 bases, with 13 bases lying between them. The CDR3 is made up of 15 amino acids. The CDR3 coding sequence is TGTGCCAGCAGCTTAGATATTTCTGTGGGAAACATTCAGTACTTC. Translation: CASSLDISVGNIQYF.

This clone was counted once. This chain links TRBV30 with TRBJ2-1; D unclear. V lost 7 bases and J 3 bases, leaving 10 bases between the germline ends. The germline CDR1 and CDR2 sequences are GTSNPN and SVGIG (reference sequence). The CDR3 consists of 12 residues. CDR3 amino acids: CALTGYYNEQFF. The CDR3 nucleotides read TGTGCCTTAACCGGATACTACAATGAGCAGTTCTTC.

The DNA for the CDR3 is TGTGCCAGCAGCTCCAGGGTCAGGGAGACCCAGTACTTC. This translates into CASSSRVRETQYF. The chain links TRBV7-3 to TRBJ2-5, with a possible D match to TRBD1 (5 bases). V lost 4 bases, J lost 5 bases, and 11 bases lay in between. Germline V CDR1 and CDR2: SGHTA, FQGTGA. This CDR3 comprises 13 residues.

With respect to this clone: Other DNA sequences in this specimen translate into the identical CDR3. V usage is TRBV20-1 and J usage is TRBJ1-2, with a tentative D call TRBD1 (5 bases). Germline CDR1 and CDR2: DFQATT and SNEGSKA (reference sequence). Trimming stripped 3 bases from V and 4 bases from J, with 6 bases between. The CDR3 has 11 amino acids. CDR3 bases: TGCAGTGCTAGTGGGGGCTATGGCTACACCTTC. Protein product: CSASGGYGYTF.

The chain uses TRBV18 and TRBJ2-7; D unresolved. This CDR3 region has 14 residues. The ends were cut back, 5 bases at V and 0 bases at J, with 11 bases in the middle. CDR1 is KGHSH and CDR2 is LQKENI in the germline V gene. The CDR3 nucleotides read TGTGCCAGCTCAGCCTTCTTAAGCTCCTACGAGCAGTACTTC. Translating it yields CASSAFLSSYEQYF.

This clone has a single count. The chain uses TRBV5-1 and TRBJ2-1, with TRBD2 identical over 7 bases. The CDR3 is 17 amino acids. The germline CDR1 and CDR2 sequences are SGHRS and YFSETQ. J was trimmed by 0 bases and V by 1 base; bases with no gene match: 7. Written as DNA, the CDR3 is TGCGCCAGCAGCTTGATTACTAGCGCAAGCTCCTACAATGAGCAGTTCTTC. It encodes CASSLITSASSYNEQFF. Based on the CDR3 plus reference TRBV5-1 and TRBJ2-1, the full variable domain is KAGVTQTPRYLIKTRGQQVTLSCSPISGHRSVSWYQQTPGQGLQFLFEYFSETQRNKGNFPGRFSGRQFSNSRSEMNVSTLELGDSALYLCASSLITSASSYNEQFFGPGTRLTVL.

The chain carries TRBV29-1 and TRBJ2-2; D remains ambiguous. Per germline, CDR1 SQVTM and CDR2 ANQGSEA. This CDR3 comprises 11 residues. V shed 7 bases and J shed 3 bases, with 6 bases lying between them. The CDR3 bases are TGCAGCGCTATCTACACCGGGGAGCTGTTTTTT. As protein: CSAIYTGELFF.

The rearrangement joins TRBV29-1 to TRBJ2-7; 11 positions agree with TRBD1. The V and J ends lost 6 bases and 0 bases, in that order; junction bases with no gene match: 4. Germline CDR1 is SQVTM and CDR2 is ANQGSEA. The length of the CDR3 is 14 residues. The CDR3 is CSVRTGGGSYEQYF. CDR3 DNA sequence: TGCAGCGTCCGGACAGGGGGCGGCTCCTACGAGCAGTACTTC.

J is TRBJ2-3 and V is TRBV6-5; 7 nucleotides align to TRBD1. The CDR3 runs to 15 residues. The junction had 10 bases not matched to a gene; V was cut back by 6 bases and J by 4 bases. The germline V gene has CDR1 MNHEY and CDR2 SVGAGI. CDR3 nucleotide sequence: TGTGCCAGCAGGGCCAGACAGGGAATCCCAGATACGCAGTATTTT. Encoded protein: CASRARQGIPDTQYF.

CDR3 DNA sequence: TGTGCCAGCAGCTTAAACCCGGGGACAGAAGAGACCCAGTACTTC. Its protein product is CASSLNPGTEETQYF. The chain has TRBV11-1 and TRBJ2-5, with TRBD1 matching over 7 bases. This CDR3 is 15 amino acids long. After removal of 2 bases from V and 3 bases from J, the junction contained 6 bases not matched to a gene. Per the germline V gene, CDR1 is SGHAT and CDR2 is FQDESV (reference sequence).

This chain uses TRBV6-1 with TRBJ2-7; a possible D gene is TRBD2 (6 bases). This CDR3 region has 14 residues. The V end was cut by 3 bases, the J end by 11 bases, with 20 bases between. Germline CDR1 MNHNS, CDR2 SASEGT. The CDR3 loop reads CASSDGAGPFLEYF. The CDR3 DNA reads TGTGCCAGCAGTGATGGAGCGGGCCCTTTTTTGGAGTACTTC.

V is TRBV28 and J is TRBJ2-7, with 8 nucleotides matching TRBD1. There are 13 residues in the CDR3. J gave up 2 bases and V 6 bases, and 3 bases lay outside the gene matches. Germline-derived CDR1 and CDR2 are MDHEN and SYDVKM. In nucleotides, the CDR3 is TGTGCCAGCAGGCGACAGGGGACCTACGAGCAGTACTTC. This gives the protein CASRRQGTYEQYF.

The chain combines TRBV7-2 with TRBJ1-5; no reliable D call. Germline CDR1 is SGHTA and CDR2 is FQGNSA. CDR3 size: 15 residues. V lost 1 base and J 1 base, leaving 8 bases between the germline ends. DNA of the CDR3: TGTGCCAGCAGCTTAGGGTCGAACAGCAATCAGCCCCAGCATTTT. The encoded protein is CASSLGSNSNQPQHF.

The chain uses TRBV14 and TRBJ1-5, with 8 bases fitting TRBD1. CDR3 size: 13 residues. V trimming: 4 bases; J trimming: 6 bases; junction bases outside the gene matches: 2. Germline assignment: CDR1 SGHDN and CDR2 FVKESK. The CDR3 region is CASSLGTGQPQHF. CDR3 coding DNA: TGTGCCAGCAGCCTTGGGACAGGTCAGCCCCAGCATTTT.

This clone has more than one count but fewer than ten. The CDR3 region has the DNA TGTGCCAGCAGCTTGGGACAGGGGGCAGGAGGTCAGCCCCAGCATTTT. It yields the protein CASSLGQGAGGQPQHF. The chain recombines TRBV2 with TRBJ1-5; 12 bases match TRBD1. Germline-derived CDR1 and CDR2 are SNHLY and FYNNEI. The CDR3 consists of 16 residues. The V gene end was trimmed by 6 bases and the J gene end by 6 bases; junction bases not matched to a gene: 9.

The chain uses TRBV2 and TRBJ1-5, with TRBD1 identical over 11 bases. V was clipped by 8 bases and J by 2 bases; unmatched bases: 5. CDR1 and CDR2 from the germline V gene are SNHLY and FYNNEI. The CDR3 has 15 amino acids. CDR3 protein: CASRWGQGGNQPQHF. CDR3 nucleotides: TGTGCCAGCCGATGGGGACAGGGGGGCAATCAGCCCCAGCATTTT.

The CDR3 region is CSVGRISGTDYEQYF. CDR3 DNA: TGCAGCGTTGGGAGGATTAGCGGCACCGATTACGAGCAGTACTTC. This sequence joins TRBV29-1 and TRBJ2-7, with D perhaps TRBD2 (6 bases). V gave up 4 bases and J gave up 4 bases, with 20 bases separating them. CDR1 SQVTM and CDR2 ANQGSEA come from the germline V gene. The CDR3 runs to 15 residues.

This chain connects TRBV2 to TRBJ2-1; 10 bases line up with TRBD1. This CDR3 contains 14 residues. The V gene's germline CDR1 is SNHLY and CDR2 FYNNEI. Trimming took 4 bases from V and 6 from J; bases not matched to a gene: 3. CDR3 sequence (DNA): TGTGCCAGCAGTGGACAGGGGGCTTCCAATGAGCAGTTCTTC. As protein: CASSGQGASNEQFF.

This chain uses TRBV6-1 with TRBJ2-1, with TRBD2 matching over 12 bases. Looked up from germline, CDR1 is MNHNS and CDR2 is SASEGT. V shed 6 bases, J shed 8 bases, and the junction held 8 bases outside the gene matches. CDR3 length: 15 amino acids. The CDR3 loop is CASRETSGRSDEQFF. As DNA, the CDR3 is TGTGCCAGCAGGGAGACTAGCGGGAGAAGCGATGAGCAGTTCTTC.

The genes are TRBV5-1 and TRBJ2-3; D may be TRBD1 (5 bases). The CDR3 contains 14 residues. The ends were cut back, 3 bases at V and 3 bases at J, with 11 bases in the middle. Germline V gene data show CDR1 as SGHRS and CDR2 as YFSETQ. DNA for the CDR3: TGCGCCAGCAGCTCAGGGTTGGGAACAGATACGCAGTATTTT. It codes for CASSSGLGTDTQYF. Variable domain in full (rest from reference TRBV5-1 and TRBJ2-3): KAGVTQTPRYLIKTRGQQVTLSCSPISGHRSVSWYQQTPGQGLQFLFEYFSETQRNKGNFPGRFSGRQFSNSRSEMNVSTLELGDSALYLCASSSGLGTDTQYFGPGTRLTVL.

The chain joins TRBV2 to TRBJ2-1; D gene ambiguous. Deletions cut 4 bases from V and 10 bases from J, with 5 bases between. Germline V gene lookup returns CDR1 SNHLY and CDR2 FYNNEI. CDR3 length equals 10 residues. The CDR3 is CASSAREQFF. DNA for the CDR3: TGTGCCAGCAGTGCTCGAGAGCAGTTCTTC.